The present T cell receptor (beta chain) was sequenced within a study of control samples from healthy donors and cancer patients. Generated by immunoSEQ multiplex PCR, the TCRdb table keeps only in-frame clones and is missing some. The profile shows more than 100,000 clones, around 92% of them singletons. Trimming took 3 bases from V and 1 from J, leaving 13 bases between them. The CDR3 contains 16 residues. Germline values: CDR1 KGHSH, CDR2 LQKENI. The TCR was taken from a man aged 50 to 60 with head and neck cancer. The J gene is TRBJ1-3, the V gene TRBV18; D remains ambiguous. Material for sequencing was PBMCs. The DNA of the CDR3 is TGTGCCAGCTCACCGGCTAATTCGGCTTCTGGAAACACCATATATTTT. Its protein product is CASSPANSASGNTIYF.